This TCR beta chain was sequenced during a study of T cells after yellow fever vaccination. From the 5' RACE reads, TCRdb called clonotypes with MiXCR, one entry per CDR3 protein. The repertoire has 250,000 to 350,000 distinct CDR3 sequences, approximately 7% of them found once; the top ten carry around 17%. For this clonotype: Its antigen is undetermined.

Findings of the study overall: Although the secondary response was weaker, it peaked faster, at day 5 versus 15.

Trimming cost V 2 bases and J 10 bases; bases outside gene matches: 2. The CDR3 extends over 13 amino acids. Germline lookup yields CDR1 MGHRA and CDR2 YSYEKL. The V and J genes are TRBV4-1 and TRBJ1-4; 9 bases agree with TRBD1. The sequencing here drew on PBMCs, taken about 41 days after the first yellow fever vaccination. This TCR was recovered from a man younger than 35 who received the YFV17D yellow fever vaccine. Here the CDR3 DNA reads TGCGCCAGCAGCCAAAGACAGGGGGGAAAACTGTTTTTT. It translates to CASSQRQGGKLFF.